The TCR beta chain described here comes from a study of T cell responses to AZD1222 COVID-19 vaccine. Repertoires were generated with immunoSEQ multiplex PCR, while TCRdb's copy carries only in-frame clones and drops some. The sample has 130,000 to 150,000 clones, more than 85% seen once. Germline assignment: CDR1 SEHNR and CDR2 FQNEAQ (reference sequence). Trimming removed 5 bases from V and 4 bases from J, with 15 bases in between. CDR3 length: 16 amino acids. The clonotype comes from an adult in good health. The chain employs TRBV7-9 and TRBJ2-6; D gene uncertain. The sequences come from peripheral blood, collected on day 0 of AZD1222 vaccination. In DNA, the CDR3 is TGTGCCAGCAGCCCCCCCGTGAGGTTCGGGGCCAACGTCCTGACTTTC. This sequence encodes CASSPPVRFGANVLTF.